What follows are 23 T cell receptor beta chains derived from one specimen sequenced in a study of blood T cell repertoires in COVID-19 (TCRdb year 2020). Preparation of the library involved the immunoSEQ multiplex PCR assay. In its TCRdb copy, this immuneACCESS table keeps in-frame sequences only and misses some clones. Where compared with another copy, unresolved V genes explain less than half of these, and the others have no known cause. Counted in this sample were 55,000 to 75,000 clones; about 74% of them appeared once. The ten largest clones take up roughly a quarter of the sample. The sequenced sample consisted of peripheral blood. These receptors originate from a human donor in a cohort sampled during active COVID-19.

The V and J genes are TRBV7-8 and TRBJ1-2, with 7 nucleotides matching TRBD1. CDR3 length equals 15 residues. Germline trimming cut 0 bases from V and 3 bases from J; bases unmatched to any gene: 4. Germline V gene sequence: CDR1 SGHVS, CDR2 FQNEAQ. CDR3: CASSLAGGRDYGYTF. In DNA form, the CDR3 reads TGTGCCAGCAGCTTAGCAGGGGGCAGGGACTATGGCTACACCTTC. Together with reference TRBV7-8 and TRBJ1-2, the CDR3 gives the full variable domain: GAGVSQSPRYKVAKRGQDVALRCDPISGHVSLFWYQQALGQGPEFLTYFQNEAQLDKSGLPSDRFFAERPEGSVSTLKIQRTQQEDSAVYLCASSLAGGRDYGYTFGSGTRLTVV.

The chain has TRBV28 and TRBJ2-3, with TRBD2 matching over 8 bases. The CDR3 is 17 amino acids. Germline-derived CDR1 and CDR2 are MDHEN and SYDVKM. V lost 6 bases and J lost 5; bases outside the gene matches: 16. CDR3 loop: CASSLERGGGILDTQYF. CDR3 DNA sequence: TGTGCCAGCAGCCTTGAGCGGGGCGGGGGGATTTTAGATACGCAGTATTTT.

The V and J genes are TRBV23-1 and TRBJ1-4; the D is unclear. TRBV23-1 qualifies as an ORF whose function is uncertain. V shed 3 bases and J shed 4 bases, with 12 bases lying between them. The CDR3 is 15 amino acids. The CDR3 sequence: CASSHAGEGNEKLFF. The CDR3 region has the DNA TGCGCCAGCAGTCACGCCGGCGAGGGTAATGAAAAACTGTTTTTT.

The chain recombines TRBV28 with TRBJ2-1; 12 bases align to TRBD2. Germline CDR1 MDHEN, CDR2 SYDVKM. The CDR3 spans 14 residues. V was clipped by 6 bases and J by 6 bases; unmatched bases: 3. CDR3 DNA: TGTGCCAGCAGAGGACTAGCGGGACTCAATGAGCAGTTCTTC. It is translated as CASRGLAGLNEQFF.

This chain uses TRBV19 with TRBJ1-2; 8 bases line up with TRBD1. V lost 7 bases, J lost 1 base, and 5 bases stayed unmatched. This CDR3 spans 14 amino acids. The V gene's germline CDR1 is LNHDA and CDR2 SQIVND (reference sequence). The CDR3 DNA reads as TGTGCCAGTACCGCCGGACAGGGTAACTATGGCTACACCTTC. It codes for CASTAGQGNYGYTF.

This chain uses TRBV4-1 with TRBJ1-4; perhaps TRBD1 as D (5 bases). This CDR3 comprises 15 residues. V shed 0 bases and J shed 7 bases, with 12 bases lying between them. Germline values: CDR1 MGHRA, CDR2 YSYEKL. CDR3 amino acids: CASSQERGGSEKLFF. CDR3 DNA: TGCGCCAGCAGCCAAGAGCGGGGGGGGAGTGAAAAACTGTTTTTT.

The chain has TRBV27 and TRBJ2-5; tentatively, D is TRBD1 (6 bases). Germline CDR1 and CDR2: MNHEY and SMNVEV (reference sequence). V lost 3 bases, J lost 3 bases, and 14 bases lay in between. There are 15 residues in the CDR3. Written as DNA, the CDR3 is TGTGCCAGCAGTTTGGACACCGGACAGAAAGAGACCCAGTACTTC. Its protein is CASSLDTGQKETQYF.

The chain joins TRBV28 to TRBJ2-7, with D perhaps TRBD1 (6 bases). Germline V gene data show CDR1 as MDHEN and CDR2 as SYDVKM. V shed 5 bases and J shed 12 bases, with 20 bases lying between them. The CDR3 is made up of 13 amino acids. CDR3 in DNA: TGTGCCAGCAGTACCCCGACAGGTCCCCCGGGGTACTTC. This translates into CASSTPTGPPGYF.

This chain joins TRBV3-1 (or the pseudogene TRBV3-2) and TRBJ2-1; the D gene is possibly TRBD2 (5 bases). Germline CDR1 LGHDT, CDR2 YNNKEL (reference sequence). The CDR3 totals 14 residues. Trimming cost V 8 bases and J 0 bases, with 11 bases left between them. The CDR3 nucleotides read TGTGCCAGCGGGGAGTTAGTCTCCTACAATGAGCAGTTCTTC. Amino acids: CASGELVSYNEQFF.

Remarks on this clone: The sample has other DNA sequences that encode this CDR3 too. This chain joins TRBV11-2 and TRBJ2-3; 8 positions match TRBD1. Per the germline V gene, CDR1 is SGHAT and CDR2 is FQNNGV. The CDR3 runs to 14 residues. Germline trimming cut 5 bases from V and 3 bases from J; bases unmatched to any gene: 4. DNA for the CDR3: TGTGCCAGCAGCCTCGACAGGGGAACAGATACGCAGTATTTT. This encodes CASSLDRGTDTQYF.

V gene TRBV5-4 combines with J gene TRBJ2-2; D is perhaps TRBD2 (6 bases). V was shortened by 0 bases and J by 6 bases, with 6 bases between the two germline ends. Germline values: CDR1 SGHNT, CDR2 YYREEE (reference sequence). CDR3 length: 13 amino acids. In DNA, the CDR3 is TGTGCCAGCAGCTTGGGGGGGGCCGGGGAGCTGTTTTTT. It specifies CASSLGGAGELFF.

V is TRBV6-5 and J is TRBJ1-2; 8 bases fit TRBD1. CDR3 size: 15 residues. Germline CDR1 MNHEY, CDR2 SVGAGI. Trimming cost V 0 bases and J 8 bases; bases outside gene matches: 8. Here the CDR3 DNA reads TGTGCCAGCAGTTACTCAGACAGGGGAAATTCAGGCTACACCTTC. Encoded protein: CASSYSDRGNSGYTF.

The chain combines TRBV3-1 (or the pseudogene TRBV3-2) with TRBJ1-1, with TRBD1 as a possible D gene (5 bases). The CDR3 has 14 residues. Germline V gives CDR1 LGHDT, CDR2 YNNKEL (reference sequence). V was trimmed by 4 bases and J by 0 bases, leaving 9 bases between them. The CDR3 is CASSPGQMNTEAFF. CDR3 DNA: TGTGCCAGCAGCCCTGGACAAATGAACACTGAAGCTTTCTTT.

In its sample, this clone was seen a few times. The rearrangement links TRBV4-1 to TRBJ2-3, with D unclear. This CDR3 region has 15 residues. Germline values: CDR1 MGHRA, CDR2 YSYEKL. The V end was cut by 0 bases, the J end by 2 bases, with 9 bases between. CDR3 sequence: CASSQDGQTTDTQYF. Here the CDR3 DNA reads TGCGCCAGCAGCCAAGATGGGCAGACCACAGATACGCAGTATTTT.

V usage is TRBV28 and J usage is TRBJ2-6, with D hard to call. CDR3 length: 13 residues. CDR1 MDHEN and CDR2 SYDVKM come from the germline V gene. V lost 6 bases, J lost 4 bases, and 7 bases lay in between. CDR3 DNA sequence: TGTGCCAGCAGGCATAGCGGGGCCAACGTCCTGACTTTC. Translation: CASRHSGANVLTF.

The chain employs TRBV27 and TRBJ1-2; D perhaps matches TRBD1 (5 bases). V lost 0 bases and J 6 bases, leaving 14 bases between the germline ends. This CDR3 has 15 residues. CDR1 and CDR2 from the germline V gene are MNHEY and SMNVEV (reference sequence). The CDR3 reads CASSLSPGRVDGYTF. In DNA, the CDR3 is TGTGCCAGCAGTTTATCCCCCGGCAGGGTGGATGGCTACACCTTC.

The rearrangement uses TRBV19 and TRBJ2-7; TRBD2 agrees at 9 bases. CDR1 and CDR2 (germline): LNHDA, SQIVND (reference sequence). This CDR3 is built from 15 residues. Unmatched junction bases numbered 12, after V lost 7 bases and J lost 5 bases. CDR3 bases: TGTGCCAGTACCCCTGCGCTAGCGGGATCCCACGAGCAGTACTTC. It yields the protein CASTPALAGSHEQYF.

The chain has TRBV2 and TRBJ2-5, with 11 bases that match TRBD2. CDR1 and CDR2 (germline): SNHLY, FYNNEI. Losses at the gene ends were 4 bases for V and 2 bases for J; bases not matched to a gene: 6. There are 16 residues in the CDR3. The CDR3 sequence: CASSGASGGIQETQYF. The CDR3 DNA follows: TGTGCCAGCAGTGGGGCTAGCGGGGGGATACAAGAGACCCAGTACTTC. Based on the CDR3 plus reference TRBV2 and TRBJ2-5, the full variable domain is EPEVTQTPSHQVTQMGQEVILRCVPISNHLYFYWYRQILGQKVEFLVSFYNNEISEKSEIFDDQFSVERPDGSNFTLKIRSTKLEDSAMYFCASSGASGGIQETQYFGPGTRLLVL.

The CDR3 DNA reads as TGTGCCAGCAGCACCTTGGGGCGTGGGGAGCAGTTCTTC. Its translation: CASSTLGRGEQFF. The chain couples TRBV12-3 or TRBV12-4 to TRBJ2-1, with a tentative D call TRBD1 (5 bases). The CDR3 covers 13 residues. The V end was cut by 6 bases, the J end by 10 bases, with 16 bases between.

This clone was found a few times. Other DNA sequences from this sample encode an identical CDR3 as well. This chain uses TRBV19 with TRBJ1-5; 9 positions agree with TRBD1. Germline lookup yields CDR1 LNHDA and CDR2 SQIVND (reference sequence). The CDR3 loop spans 16 amino acids. V lost 2 bases, J lost 4 bases, and 6 bases stayed unmatched. The CDR3 loop is CASSIPTTGGNQPQHF. The CDR3 region has the DNA TGTGCCAGTAGTATACCAACGACAGGGGGGAATCAGCCCCAGCATTTT.

This clone was seen only a few times. The chain couples TRBV10-1 to TRBJ2-5; perhaps TRBD1 as D (5 bases). The V end was cut by 4 bases, the J end by 2 bases, with 8 bases between. From germline, CDR1 is WNHNN and CDR2 SYGVQD (reference sequence). There are 13 residues in the CDR3. The CDR3: CASSGQIQETQYF. The DNA for the CDR3 is TGCGCCAGCAGTGGACAGATACAAGAGACCCAGTACTTC.

This clone was seen many times. The chain joins TRBV3-1 (or the pseudogene TRBV3-2) to TRBJ2-1; 8 bases align to TRBD1. This CDR3 comprises 16 residues. In germline, CDR1 is LGHDT, CDR2 YNNKEL (reference sequence). The J segment lost 6 bases and the V segment lost 4 bases, leaving 11 bases of the junction unmatched. The CDR3 loop reads CASSPTGTDRANEQFF. In nucleotides, the CDR3 is TGTGCCAGCAGCCCCACCGGGACGGACAGGGCCAATGAGCAGTTCTTC.

V and J are TRBV29-1 and TRBJ2-1; TRBD1 aligns across 8 bases. J gave up 1 base and V 4 bases, and 3 bases lay outside the gene matches. The CDR3 loop spans 14 amino acids. Germline values: CDR1 SQVTM, CDR2 ANQGSEA. CDR3 sequence reads: CSVARTGSYNEQFF. The CDR3 nucleotides read TGCAGCGTTGCGAGGACAGGGTCCTACAATGAGCAGTTCTTC.